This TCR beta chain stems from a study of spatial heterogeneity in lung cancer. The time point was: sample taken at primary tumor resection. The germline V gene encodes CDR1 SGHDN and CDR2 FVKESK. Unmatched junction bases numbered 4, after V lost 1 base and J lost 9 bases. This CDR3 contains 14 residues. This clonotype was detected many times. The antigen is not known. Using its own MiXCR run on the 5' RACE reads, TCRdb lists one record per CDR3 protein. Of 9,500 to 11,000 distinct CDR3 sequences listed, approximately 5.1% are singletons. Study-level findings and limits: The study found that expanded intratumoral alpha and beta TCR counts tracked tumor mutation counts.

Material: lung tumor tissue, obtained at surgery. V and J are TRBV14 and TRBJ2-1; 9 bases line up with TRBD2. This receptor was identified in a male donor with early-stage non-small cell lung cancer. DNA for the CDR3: TGTGCCAGCAGCCAAGTGGCGGGAGGGATTGAGCAGTTCTTC. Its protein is CASSQVAGGIEQFF.